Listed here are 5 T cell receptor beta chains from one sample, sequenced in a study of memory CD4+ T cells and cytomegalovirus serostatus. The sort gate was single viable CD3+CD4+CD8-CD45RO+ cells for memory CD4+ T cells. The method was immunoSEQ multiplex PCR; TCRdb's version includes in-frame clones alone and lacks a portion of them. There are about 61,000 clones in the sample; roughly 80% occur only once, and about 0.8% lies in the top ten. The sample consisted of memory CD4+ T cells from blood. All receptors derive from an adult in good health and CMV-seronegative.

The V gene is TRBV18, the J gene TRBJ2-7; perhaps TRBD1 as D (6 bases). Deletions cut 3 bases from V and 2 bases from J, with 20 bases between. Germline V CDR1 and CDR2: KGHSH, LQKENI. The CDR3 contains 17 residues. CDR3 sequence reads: CASSPEPGQPEPYEQYF. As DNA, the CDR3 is TGTGCCAGCTCACCTGAACCGGGACAACCGGAACCCTACGAGCAGTACTTC.

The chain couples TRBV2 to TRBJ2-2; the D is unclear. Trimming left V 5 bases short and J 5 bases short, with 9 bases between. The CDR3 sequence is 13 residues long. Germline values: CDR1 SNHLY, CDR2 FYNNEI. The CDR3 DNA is TGTGCCAGCAGTTTGGACCGAACCGGGGAGCTGTTTTTT. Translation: CASSLDRTGELFF.

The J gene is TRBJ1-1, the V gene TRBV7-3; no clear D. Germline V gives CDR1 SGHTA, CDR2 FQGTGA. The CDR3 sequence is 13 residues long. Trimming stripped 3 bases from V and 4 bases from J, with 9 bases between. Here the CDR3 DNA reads TGTGCCAGCAGCTTCGGGGTAGGCACTGAAGCTTTCTTT. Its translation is CASSFGVGTEAFF.

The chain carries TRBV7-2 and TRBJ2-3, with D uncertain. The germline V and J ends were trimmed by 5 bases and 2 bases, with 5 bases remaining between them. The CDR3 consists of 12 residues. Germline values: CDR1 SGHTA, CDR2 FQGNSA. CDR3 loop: CASSQFTDTQYF. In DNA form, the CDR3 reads TGTGCCAGCAGCCAGTTCACAGATACGCAGTATTTT.

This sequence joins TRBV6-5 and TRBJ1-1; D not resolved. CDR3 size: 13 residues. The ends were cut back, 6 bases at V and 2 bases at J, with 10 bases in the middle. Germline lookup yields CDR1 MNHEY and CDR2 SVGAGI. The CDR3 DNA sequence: TGTGCCAGCAGAGGAGGTTTTAACACTGAAGCTTTCTTT. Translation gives CASRGGFNTEAFF.